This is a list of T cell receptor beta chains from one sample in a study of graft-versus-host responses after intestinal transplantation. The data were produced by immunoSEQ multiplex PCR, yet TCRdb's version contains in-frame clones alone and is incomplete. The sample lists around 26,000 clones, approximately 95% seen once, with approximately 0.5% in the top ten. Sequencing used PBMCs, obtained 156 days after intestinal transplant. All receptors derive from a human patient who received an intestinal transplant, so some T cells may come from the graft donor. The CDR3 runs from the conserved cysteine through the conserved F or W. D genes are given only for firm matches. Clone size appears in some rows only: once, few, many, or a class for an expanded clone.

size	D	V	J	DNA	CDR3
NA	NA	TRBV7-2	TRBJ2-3	TGTGCCAGCAGCTTAGCCGGACCCACAGATACGCAGTATTTT	CASSLAGPTDTQYF
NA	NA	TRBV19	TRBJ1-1	TGTGCCAGTAGCCTGGGGGGGACGGCTTTCTTT	CASSLGGTAFF
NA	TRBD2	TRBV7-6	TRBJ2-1	TGTGCCAGCAGCCGAGGTACGGTAGCGGGATACAATGAGCAGTTCTTC	CASSRGTVAGYNEQFF
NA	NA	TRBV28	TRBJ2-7	TGTGCCAGCAGTGATGGGACTTACGAGCAGTACTTC	CASSDGTYEQYF
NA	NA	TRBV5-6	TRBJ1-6	TGTGCCAGCAGCTCACCTTACAGGGATTCACCCCTCCACTTT	CASSSPYRDSPLHF
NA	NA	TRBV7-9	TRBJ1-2	TGTGCCAGCAGCTTAGCCGGAGAGACCTATGGCTACACCTTC	CASSLAGETYGYTF
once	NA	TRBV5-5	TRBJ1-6	TGTGCCAGCAGCTTCTTCGGGCGGCCTCGATCACCCCTCCACTTT	CASSFFGRPRSPLHF
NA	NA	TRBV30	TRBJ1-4	TGTGCCTGGAGTAGGGACGGAAAAGAAAAACTGTTTTTT	CAWSRDGKEKLFF
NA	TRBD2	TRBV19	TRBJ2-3	TGTGCCGGCACGCCAGCGGGGGGCACAGATACGCAGTATTTT	CAGTPAGGTDTQYF
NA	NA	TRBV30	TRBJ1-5	TGTGCCTGGAGCGCATTGGGCCAGCCCCAGCATTTT	CAWSALGQPQHF
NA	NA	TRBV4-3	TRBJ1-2	TGCGCCAGCAGCCAAGAGGGTACAGGATCCTCTAACTATGGCTACACCTTC	CASSQEGTGSSNYGYTF
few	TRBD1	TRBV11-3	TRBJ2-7	TGTGCCAGCAGCTCCACAGGGGGACCCTCCTACGAGCAGTACTTC	CASSSTGGPSYEQYF
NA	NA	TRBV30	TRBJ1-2	TGTGCCTGGAACCACCGGGGCGTGGGGATATTCTATGGCTACACCTTC	CAWNHRGVGIFYGYTF
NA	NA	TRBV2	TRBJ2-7	TGTGCCAGCCTACCACGGTTACAGTGGCCCAAAATCGACGAGCAGTACTTC	CASLPRLQWPKIDEQYF
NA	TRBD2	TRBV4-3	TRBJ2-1	TGCGCCAGCAGCCCGGGACTAGCGTTATACAATGAGCAGTTCTTC	CASSPGLALYNEQFF
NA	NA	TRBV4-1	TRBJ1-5	TGCGCCAGCAGCCAAGAGTCCTCCAGGAATCAGCCCCAGCATTTT	CASSQESSRNQPQHF
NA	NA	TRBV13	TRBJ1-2	TGTGCCAGCAGCTTAGGACAGGTGTCTGGCTACACCTTC	CASSLGQVSGYTF
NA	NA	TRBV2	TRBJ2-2	TGTGCCAGCAGGGAAACAGGGCACACCGGGGAGCTGTTTTTT	CASRETGHTGELFF
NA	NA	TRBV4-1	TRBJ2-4	TGCGCCAGCAGCCGATTTATAGCCAAAAACATTCAGTACTTC	CASSRFIAKNIQYF
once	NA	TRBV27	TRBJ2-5	TGTGCCAGCAGTTTAGGGGAGACCCAGTACTTC	CASSLGETQYF
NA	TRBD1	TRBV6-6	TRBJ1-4	TGTGCCAGCAGTTACGACAGGGTCTCGGCTAATGAAAAACTGTTTTTT	CASSYDRVSANEKLFF
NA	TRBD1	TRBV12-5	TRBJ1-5	TGTGCTAGTGGTTTGGAGATATGGCAGGGGGAGGCTGAGCCCCAGCATTTT	CASGLEIWQGEAEPQHF
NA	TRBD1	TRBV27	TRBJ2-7	TGTGCCAGCAGTTTCAGGGGACAGGACCACGAGCAGTACTTC	CASSFRGQDHEQYF
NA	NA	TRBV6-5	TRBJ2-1	TGTGCCAGCAGCACGGACTCCGCCGTCTACAATGAGCAGTTCTTC	CASSTDSAVYNEQFF
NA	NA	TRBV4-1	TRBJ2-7	TGCGCCAGCAGCCAAGATAGGGGGGAGAGCTACGAGCAGTACTTC	CASSQDRGESYEQYF
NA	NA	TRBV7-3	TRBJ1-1	TGTGCCAGCAGCCCCGCGGGGTCTGAAGCTTTCTTT	CASSPAGSEAFF
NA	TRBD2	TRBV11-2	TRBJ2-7	TGTGCCAGCAGCTGGGGGACTAGCGGGTCCTACGAGCAGTACTTC	CASSWGTSGSYEQYF
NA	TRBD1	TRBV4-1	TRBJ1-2	TGCGCCAGCAGCCAAGGTCAGGGGGGGTTACTATATGGCTACACCTTC	CASSQGQGGLLYGYTF
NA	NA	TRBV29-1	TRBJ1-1	TGCAGCGTTCGACCGGGGAGGGTTGAAGCTTTCTTT	CSVRPGRVEAFF
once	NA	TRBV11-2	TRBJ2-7	TGTGCCAGCAGCTTAGCCAGGGACCGATACGAGCAGTACTTC	CASSLARDRYEQYF
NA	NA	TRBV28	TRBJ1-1	TGTGCCAGCAGCTCCACGGGGAGGATGAACACTGAAGCTTTCTTT	CASSSTGRMNTEAFF
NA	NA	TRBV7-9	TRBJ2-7	TGTGCCAGCAGCTTAGACAGGGCCTACGAGCAGTACTTC	CASSLDRAYEQYF
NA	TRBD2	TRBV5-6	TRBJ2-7	TGTGCCAGCAGCTTTTTAGGGACTACCCACGAATACGAGCAGTACTTC	CASSFLGTTHEYEQYF
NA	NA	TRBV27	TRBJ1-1	TGTGCCAGCACCCCACATGCGCGCTACATGGACACTGAAGCTTTCTTT	CASTPHARYMDTEAFF
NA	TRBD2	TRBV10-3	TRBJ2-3	TGTGCCATCAGAGTTGGGACTAGCGGGATTTACACAGATACGCAGTATTTT	CAIRVGTSGIYTDTQYF
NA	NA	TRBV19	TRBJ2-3	TGTGCCAGTAGCTGGGTCGGGACAAGCACAGATACGCAGTATTTT	CASSWVGTSTDTQYF
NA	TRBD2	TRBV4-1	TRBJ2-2	TGCGCCAGCAGCCAAGAATCCCTAGCGGGAGGGGGCGGGGAGCTGTTTTTT	CASSQESLAGGGGELFF
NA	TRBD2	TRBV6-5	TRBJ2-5	TGTGCCAGCAGTTACGTGGGGGGGAAGCAAGAGACCCAGTACTTC	CASSYVGGKQETQYF
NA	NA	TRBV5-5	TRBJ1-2	TGTGCCAGCAGCTTTTCCCCTTCCAGCTATGGCTACACCTTC	CASSFSPSSYGYTF
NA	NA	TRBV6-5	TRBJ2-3	TGTGCCAGCAGTTACGTGACGGGGGGCACAGATACGCAGTATTTT	CASSYVTGGTDTQYF
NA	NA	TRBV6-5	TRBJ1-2	TGTGCCAGCAGTTACTTGAGCATGAACTATGGCTACACCTTC	CASSYLSMNYGYTF
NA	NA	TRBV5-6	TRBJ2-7	TGTGCCAGCAGCTTAGGACAGTCCCCCTACGAGCAGTACTTC	CASSLGQSPYEQYF
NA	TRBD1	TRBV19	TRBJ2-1	TGTGCCAGTAGCTGGGGACAGGAGTACAATGAGCAGTTCTTC	CASSWGQEYNEQFF
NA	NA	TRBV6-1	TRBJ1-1	TGTGCCAGCAGTGTAGGGCCTGACCGGGGCACTGAAGCTTTCTTT	CASSVGPDRGTEAFF
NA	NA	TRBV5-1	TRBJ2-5	TGCGCCAGCAGCTTCCAGGGTTATGAAGAGACCCAGTACTTC	CASSFQGYEETQYF